The 9 T cell receptor beta chains in this list originate from one sample, sequenced in a study of shared clonotypes between healthy human individuals. Clones were sequenced by immunoSEQ multiplex PCR, and TCRdb holds only the in-frame ones, with some missing. Of approximately 2,300,000 clones in the sample, about nine tenths were seen once. The sample was naive CD4+ T cells from PBMCs. As for subset: CD45RA+ positively selected. Receptors were obtained from a man younger than 35 in good health. Some clones in this sample may be carry-over from other donors' samples.

V is TRBV30 and J is TRBJ2-1; D gene uncertain. Germline V lookup: CDR1 GTSNPN, CDR2 SVGIG (reference sequence). V lost 4 bases and J 8 bases, leaving 12 bases between the germline ends. This CDR3 is 12 amino acids long. In DNA form, the CDR3 reads TGTGCCTGGACGGAAGCTGCCTATGAGCAGTTCTTC. It is translated as CAWTEAAYEQFF.

The gene calls are TRBV25-1 and TRBJ2-1, with 8 bases aligning to TRBD2. CDR1 is MGHDK, CDR2 SYGVNS, per germline. Losses at the gene ends were 6 bases for V and 6 bases for J; bases not matched to a gene: 4. The CDR3 is 13 residues long. This chain's CDR3 is CASRQAGVNEQFF. The CDR3 bases are TGTGCCAGCAGACAAGCGGGAGTCAATGAGCAGTTCTTC.

The chain uses TRBV27 and TRBJ1-2; 9 bases line up with TRBD1. Germline V lookup: CDR1 MNHEY, CDR2 SMNVEV (reference sequence). The ends lost 3 bases at V and 5 bases at J; junction bases unmatched: 4. CDR3 length equals 14 residues. The CDR3 protein is CASSFLGQGYGYTF. CDR3 DNA: TGTGCCAGCAGTTTCTTAGGACAGGGGTATGGCTACACCTTC.

The J gene is TRBJ2-6, the V gene TRBV19; 8 bases fit TRBD1. CDR3 length equals 18 residues. Germline V gene lookup returns CDR1 LNHDA and CDR2 SQIVND (reference sequence). After removal of 1 base from V and 0 bases from J, the junction contained 5 bases not matched to a gene. Here the CDR3 reads CASSIGQGISSGANVLTF. The CDR3 DNA sequence: TGTGCCAGTAGTATAGGACAGGGGATCAGCTCTGGGGCCAACGTCCTGACTTTC. Combining the CDR3 with reference TRBV19 and TRBJ2-6 gives the whole variable domain DGGITQSPKYLFRKEGQNVTLSCEQNLNHDAMYWYRQDPGQGLRLIYYSQIVNDFQKGDIAEGYSVSREKKESFPLTVTSAQKNPTAFYLCASSIGQGISSGANVLTFGAGSRLTVL.

The chain links TRBV28 to TRBJ1-2; D not resolved. V shed 8 bases and J shed 2 bases, with 9 bases lying between them. From germline, CDR1 is MDHEN and CDR2 SYDVKM. The CDR3 consists of 12 residues. The CDR3 DNA sequence: TGTGCCAGCTACCTACACAACTATGGCTACACCTTC. It yields the protein CASYLHNYGYTF.

The J gene is TRBJ2-2, the V gene TRBV28; D may be TRBD2 (6 bases). The V end was cut by 6 bases, the J end by 6 bases, with 20 bases between. The germline gives CDR1 MDHEN, CDR2 SYDVKM. This CDR3 region has 16 residues. CDR3 coding DNA: TGTGCCAGCAGGGTGCTAGCGCGGGCAGCGGCCGGGGAGCTGTTTTTT. Its translation: CASRVLARAAAGELFF.

V usage is TRBV7-2 and J usage is TRBJ2-1; D unresolved. CDR1 and CDR2 (germline): SGHTA, FQGNSA. The CDR3 sequence is 14 residues long. The V end was cut by 1 base, the J end by 9 bases, with 13 bases between. In DNA, the CDR3 is TGTGCCAGCAGCTTAGGTCGTCAGCGAGGTGAGCAGTTCTTC. Protein: CASSLGRQRGEQFF. Based on the CDR3 plus reference TRBV7-2 and TRBJ2-1, the full variable domain is GAGVSQSPSNKVTEKGKDVELRCDPISGHTALYWYRQSLGQGLEFLIYFQGNSAPDKSGLPSDRFSAERTGGSVSTLTIQRTQQEDSAVYLCASSLGRQRGEQFFGPGTRLTVL.

The chain carries TRBV5-5 and TRBJ2-7, with TRBD1 identical over 7 bases. From germline, CDR1 is SGHKS and CDR2 YYEKEE (reference sequence). The CDR3 consists of 15 residues. V was pared by 2 bases and J by 3 bases, with 8 bases of the junction left unmatched. The CDR3 reads CASSLGQAELYEQYF. CDR3 DNA: TGTGCCAGCAGCTTAGGACAGGCGGAACTCTACGAGCAGTACTTC.

The chain has TRBV18 and TRBJ2-7; TRBD1 might be the D (5 bases). Germline assignment: CDR1 KGHSH and CDR2 LQKENI. Deletions cut 2 bases from V and 0 bases from J, with 8 bases between. The length of the CDR3 is 14 residues. Here the CDR3 DNA reads TGTGCCAGCTCACCAACAGACAGCTCCTACGAGCAGTACTTC. This sequence encodes CASSPTDSSYEQYF.